The clone carrying this TCR beta chain has at least ten counts. Its matching antigen is unknown. The data were taken from a study of T cells in Graves' hyperthyroidism and ophthalmopathy. Study results and limitations: In validation, the model predicted ophthalmopathy. These predictions came a median about 6.5 months before onset.

From RNA transcripts, TCR beta CDR3 regions were amplified. The HTBI set primed first-round TCR CDR3 RT-PCR. TCRdb independently ran MiXCR on the multiplex PCR reads; one entry per CDR3 protein. The sample records over 500,000 distinct CDR3 sequences, more than 15% being singletons. The study left out patients who had uncontrolled infection, other autoimmune disease, pregnancy or lactation. The CDR3 has 14 residues. In germline, CDR1 is MDHEN, CDR2 SYDVKM. V was cut by 4 bases and J by 3 bases, with 10 bases left in between. This clonotype was obtained from a woman between 18 and 29 years old with Graves' ophthalmopathy. The sequencing input was blood. This chain uses TRBV28 with TRBJ2-1; no clear D. Here the CDR3 reads CASSWAGNYNEQFF. The CDR3 DNA follows: TGTGCCAGCAGTTGGGCAGGTAACTACAATGAGCAGTTCTTC.